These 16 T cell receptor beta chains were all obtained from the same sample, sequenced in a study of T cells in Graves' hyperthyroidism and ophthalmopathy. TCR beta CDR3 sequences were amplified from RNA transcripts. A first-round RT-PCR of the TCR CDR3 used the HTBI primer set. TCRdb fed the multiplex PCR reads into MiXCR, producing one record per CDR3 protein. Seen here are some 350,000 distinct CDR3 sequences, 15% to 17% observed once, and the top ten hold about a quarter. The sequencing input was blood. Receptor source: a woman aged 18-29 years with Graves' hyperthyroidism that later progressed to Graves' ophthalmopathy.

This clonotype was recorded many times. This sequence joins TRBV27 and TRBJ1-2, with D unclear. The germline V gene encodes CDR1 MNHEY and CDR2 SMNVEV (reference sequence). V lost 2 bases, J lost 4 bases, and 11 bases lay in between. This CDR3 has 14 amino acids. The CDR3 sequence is CASSLGRASYGYTF. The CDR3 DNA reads TGTGCCAGCAGTTTAGGTCGCGCCTCCTATGGCTACACCTTC.

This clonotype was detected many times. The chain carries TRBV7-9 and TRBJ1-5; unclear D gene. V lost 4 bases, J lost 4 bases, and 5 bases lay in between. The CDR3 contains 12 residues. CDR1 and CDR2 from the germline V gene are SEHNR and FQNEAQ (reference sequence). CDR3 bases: TGTGCCAGCAGCTCCCAGAATCAGCCCCAGCATTTT. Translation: CASSSQNQPQHF. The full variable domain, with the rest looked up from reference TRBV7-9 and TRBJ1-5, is DTGVSQNPRHKITKRGQNVTFRCDPISEHNRLYWYRQTLGQGPEFLTYFQNEAQLEKSRLLSDRFSAERPKGSFSTLEIQRTEQGDSAMYLCASSSQNQPQHFGDGTRLSIL.

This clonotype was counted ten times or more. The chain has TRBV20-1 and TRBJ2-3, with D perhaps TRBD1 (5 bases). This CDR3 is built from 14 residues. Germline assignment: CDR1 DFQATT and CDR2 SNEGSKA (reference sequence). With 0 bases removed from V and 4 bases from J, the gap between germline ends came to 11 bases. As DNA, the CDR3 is TGCAGTGCTAGAGATGGGAAGGGGCCAGATACGCAGTATTTT. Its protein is CSARDGKGPDTQYF.

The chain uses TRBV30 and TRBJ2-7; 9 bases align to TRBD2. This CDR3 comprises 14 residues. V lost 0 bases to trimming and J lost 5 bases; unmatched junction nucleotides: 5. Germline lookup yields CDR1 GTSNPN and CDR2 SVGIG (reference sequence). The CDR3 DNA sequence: TGTGCCTGGAGTGTAGTAGCGGGAGCACACGAGCAGTACTTC. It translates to CAWSVVAGAHEQYF. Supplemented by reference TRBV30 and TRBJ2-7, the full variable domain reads SQTIHQWPATLVQPVGSPLSLECTVEGTSNPNLYWYRQAAGRGLQLLFYSVGIGQISSEVPQNLSASRPQDRQFILSSKKLLLSDSGFYLCAWSVVAGAHEQYFGPGTRLTVT.

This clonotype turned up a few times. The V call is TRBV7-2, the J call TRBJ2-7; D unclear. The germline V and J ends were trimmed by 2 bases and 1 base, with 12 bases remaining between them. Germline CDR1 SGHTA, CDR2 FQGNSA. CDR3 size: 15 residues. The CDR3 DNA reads TGTGCCAGCAGCTTACTGACTTCTCCTTCCTACGAGCAGTACTTC. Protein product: CASSLLTSPSYEQYF.

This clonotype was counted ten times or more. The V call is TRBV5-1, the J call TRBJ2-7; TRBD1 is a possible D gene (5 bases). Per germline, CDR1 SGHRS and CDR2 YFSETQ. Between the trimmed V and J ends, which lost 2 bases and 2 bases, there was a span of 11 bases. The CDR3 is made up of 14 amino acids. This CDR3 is CASSFDRETYEQYF. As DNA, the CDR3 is TGCGCCAGCAGCTTCGACAGAGAAACCTACGAGCAGTACTTC. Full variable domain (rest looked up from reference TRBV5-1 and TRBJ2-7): KAGVTQTPRYLIKTRGQQVTLSCSPISGHRSVSWYQQTPGQGLQFLFEYFSETQRNKGNFPGRFSGRQFSNSRSEMNVSTLELGDSALYLCASSFDRETYEQYFGPGTRLTVT.

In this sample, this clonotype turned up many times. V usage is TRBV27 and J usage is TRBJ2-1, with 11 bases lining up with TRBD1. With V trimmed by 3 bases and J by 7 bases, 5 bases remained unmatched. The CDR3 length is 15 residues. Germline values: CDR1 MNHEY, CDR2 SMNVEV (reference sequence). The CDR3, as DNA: TGTGCCAGCAGTTTGGGGACAGGGGGTGGTAATGAGCAGTTCTTC. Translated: CASSLGTGGGNEQFF.

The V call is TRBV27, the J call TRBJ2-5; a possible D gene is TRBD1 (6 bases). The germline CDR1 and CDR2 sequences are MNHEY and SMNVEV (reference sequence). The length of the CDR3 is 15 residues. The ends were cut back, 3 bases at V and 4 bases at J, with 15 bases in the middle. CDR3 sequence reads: CASSFGRGPPETQYF. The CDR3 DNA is TGTGCCAGCAGTTTCGGCAGGGGTCCACCAGAGACCCAGTACTTC.

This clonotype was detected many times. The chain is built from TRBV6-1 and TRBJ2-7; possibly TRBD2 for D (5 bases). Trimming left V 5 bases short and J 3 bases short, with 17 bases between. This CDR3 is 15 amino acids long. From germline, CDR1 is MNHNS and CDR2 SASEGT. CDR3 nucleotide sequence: TGTGCCAGCAGTCCCCCCCTGCGGGTTCGCTACGAGCAGTACTTC. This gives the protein CASSPPLRVRYEQYF.

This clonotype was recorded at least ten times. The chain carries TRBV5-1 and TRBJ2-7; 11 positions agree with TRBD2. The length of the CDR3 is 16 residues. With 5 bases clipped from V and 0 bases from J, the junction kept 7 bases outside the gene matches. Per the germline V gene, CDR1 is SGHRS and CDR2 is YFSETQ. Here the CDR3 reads CASRRGLAVYSYEQYF. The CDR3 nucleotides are TGCGCCAGCAGACGGGGACTAGCGGTCTACTCCTACGAGCAGTACTTC.

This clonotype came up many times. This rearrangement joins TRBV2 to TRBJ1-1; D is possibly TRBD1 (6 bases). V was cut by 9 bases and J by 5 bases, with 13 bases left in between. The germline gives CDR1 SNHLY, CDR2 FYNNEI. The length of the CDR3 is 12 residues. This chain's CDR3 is CARKQGLTEAFF. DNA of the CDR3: TGTGCCAGAAAACAGGGTTTGACTGAAGCTTTCTTT.

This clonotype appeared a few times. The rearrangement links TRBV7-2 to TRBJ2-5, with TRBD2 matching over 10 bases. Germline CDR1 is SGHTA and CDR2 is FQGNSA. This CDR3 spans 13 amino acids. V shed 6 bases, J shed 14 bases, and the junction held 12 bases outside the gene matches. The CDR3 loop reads CASRPRAGGPPYF. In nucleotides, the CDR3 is TGTGCCAGCAGACCGCGAGCGGGAGGGCCGCCTTACTTC.

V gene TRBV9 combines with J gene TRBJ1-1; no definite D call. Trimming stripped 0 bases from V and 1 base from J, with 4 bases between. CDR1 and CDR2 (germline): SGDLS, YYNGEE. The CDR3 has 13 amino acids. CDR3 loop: CASSVEPNTEAFF. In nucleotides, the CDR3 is TGTGCCAGCAGCGTAGAACCGAACACTGAAGCTTTCTTT.

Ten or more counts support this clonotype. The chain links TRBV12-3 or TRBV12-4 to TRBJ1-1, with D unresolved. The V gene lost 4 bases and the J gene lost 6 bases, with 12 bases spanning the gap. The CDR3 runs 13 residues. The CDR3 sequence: CASSWSPMSEAFF. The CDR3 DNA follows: TGTGCCAGCAGTTGGTCCCCTATGTCTGAAGCTTTCTTT.

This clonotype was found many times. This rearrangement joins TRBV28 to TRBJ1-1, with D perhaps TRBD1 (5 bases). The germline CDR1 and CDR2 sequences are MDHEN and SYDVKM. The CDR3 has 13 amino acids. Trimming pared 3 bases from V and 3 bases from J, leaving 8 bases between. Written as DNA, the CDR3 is TGTGCCAGCAGTTTGGGGGTGTACACTGAAGCTTTCTTT. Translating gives CASSLGVYTEAFF.

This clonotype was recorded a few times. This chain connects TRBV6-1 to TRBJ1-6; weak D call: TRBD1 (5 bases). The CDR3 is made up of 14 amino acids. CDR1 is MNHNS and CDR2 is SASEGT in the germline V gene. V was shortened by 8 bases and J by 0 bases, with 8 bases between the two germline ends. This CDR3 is CASGASSYNSPLHF. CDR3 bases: TGTGCCAGCGGGGCCAGCTCCTATAATTCACCCCTCCACTTT.